This T cell receptor beta chain was recovered during a study of blood T cell repertoires in COVID-19. Study background: Collection of acute and convalescent COVID-19 samples took place in the United States, Italy and Spain. In each case, the material was cDNA or gDNA derived from T cells, B-cell-depleted T cells, or PBMCs.

Under the authors' procedure: Reference gene primer amplification yielded estimated nucleated cell counts. Using immunoSEQ multiplex PCR, the repertoire was profiled, and TCRdb retains in-frame clones only, with some absent. Clone size and the V and J calls come from that table; the DNA yielded D and trimming. The table shows approximately 450,000 clones, with 80% to 90% occurring only once. Trimming removed 4 bases at V and 0 bases at J, with 9 bases between. The CDR3 length is 14 residues. The V gene's germline CDR1 is KGHSH and CDR2 LQKENI. Sequenced input: PBMCs or T cells enriched from blood (not recorded which). The TCR comes from a man aged 30 to 39 who had recovered from COVID-19. The chain couples TRBV18 to TRBJ1-1; D is uncertain. The CDR3 protein is CASSLEGMNTEAFF. For the CDR3, the DNA is TGTGCCAGCTCACTGGAGGGAATGAACACTGAAGCTTTCTTT.